Shown below are 9 T cell receptor beta chains from a single sample sequenced in a study of beta chain features in type 1 diabetes. What was sequenced were expressed TCRB transcripts, since all of the isolated RNA had been reverse transcribed. This table comes from immunoSEQ multiplex PCR, and its TCRdb copy is limited to in-frame clones, with some not included. Of about 330,000 clones in the sample, roughly 9.6% are singletons; the top ten hold about 0.015%. The sequencing sample was made of naive CD4+ T cells from blood. The receptors were sampled from a woman in her twenties or thirties in good health.

The chain carries TRBV6-1 and TRBJ2-1; 9 bases map to TRBD2. The CDR3 is 15 residues long. Germline values: CDR1 MNHNS, CDR2 SASEGT. The V gene end was trimmed by 6 bases and the J gene end by 0 bases; junction bases not matched to a gene: 3. CDR3: CASRRLAASYNEQFF. As DNA, the CDR3 is TGTGCCAGCAGACGACTAGCGGCCTCCTACAATGAGCAGTTCTTC.

This clone has a handful of counts. This chain joins TRBV9 and TRBJ2-2; the match to TRBD2 covers 8 bases. J gave up 5 bases and V 5 bases, and 8 bases lay outside the gene matches. The CDR3 has 15 residues. Germline CDR1 and CDR2: SGDLS and YYNGEE. The CDR3 DNA follows: TGTGCCAGCAGTGAAGCGGGAGAGCGAACCGGGGAGCTGTTTTTT. Translated: CASSEAGERTGELFF.

This clone turned up a few times. The rearrangement uses TRBV29-1 and TRBJ2-3; perhaps TRBD2 as D (5 bases). The length of the CDR3 is 15 residues. V dropped 1 base and J dropped 0 bases, with 11 bases sitting between them. CDR1 SQVTM and CDR2 ANQGSEA come from the germline V gene. CDR3 sequence: CSVEAWETSTDTQYF. The CDR3 DNA is TGCAGCGTTGAAGCTTGGGAGACAAGCACAGATACGCAGTATTTT.

The rearrangement links TRBV7-3 to TRBJ2-1; no reliable D call. CDR3 length: 14 residues. V lost 2 bases and J lost 8, with 13 bases in between. CDR1 and CDR2 from the germline V gene are SGHTA and FQGTGA. As DNA, the CDR3 is TGTGCCAGCAGCTTATTCGGAGAGAGCCATGAGCAGTTCTTC. Translation gives CASSLFGESHEQFF.

The chain has TRBV5-1 and TRBJ1-2; 7 positions match TRBD1. J was trimmed by 2 bases and V by 4 bases; bases with no gene match: 8. The CDR3 covers 15 residues. Germline CDR1 SGHRS, CDR2 YFSETQ. The CDR3 sequence: CASSPRTGNNYGYTF. The CDR3 region has the DNA TGCGCCAGCAGCCCTCGGACAGGCAACAACTATGGCTACACCTTC.

Concerning this clone: This sample also contains other DNA sequences that code for the same CDR3. The chain is built from TRBV5-1 and TRBJ1-2, with TRBD1 identical over 10 bases. This CDR3 spans 15 amino acids. V trimming: 0 bases; J trimming: 5 bases; junction bases outside the gene matches: 4. Germline V gives CDR1 SGHRS, CDR2 YFSETQ. The CDR3 bases are TGCGCCAGCAGCTTGGAAGGGACAGGGGATTATGGCTACACCTTC. It is translated as CASSLEGTGDYGYTF.

This clone was seen only a few times. The rearrangement uses TRBV7-9 and TRBJ2-5; TRBD2 might be the D (5 bases). This CDR3 region has 14 residues. Trimming shortened V by 4 bases and J by 2 bases, and 11 bases separated the two germline ends. Germline assignment: CDR1 SEHNR and CDR2 FQNEAQ (reference sequence). This CDR3 reads CASSSRGAQETQYF. The CDR3 nucleotides read TGTGCCAGCAGCTCCCGGGGAGCGCAAGAGACCCAGTACTTC.

This clone is a singleton in its sample. The chain links TRBV27 to TRBJ2-7, with a weak D call TRBD1 (6 bases). The CDR3 has 13 amino acids. Germline V gives CDR1 MNHEY, CDR2 SMNVEV (reference sequence). V shed 5 bases and J shed 7 bases, with 15 bases lying between them. CDR3 in DNA: TGTGCCAGCAGTCCGGGGACAACCCGTGAGCAGTACTTC. It translates to CASSPGTTREQYF.

This clone was seen more than once but under ten times. The V and J genes are TRBV27 and TRBJ1-1; D unclear. This CDR3 region has 12 residues. Germline assignment: CDR1 MNHEY and CDR2 SMNVEV (reference sequence). The ends were cut back, 5 bases at V and 1 base at J, with 5 bases in the middle. The DNA for the CDR3 is TGTGCCAGCAGTAACTGGAACACTGAAGCTTTCTTT. This sequence encodes CASSNWNTEAFF.